This T cell receptor (beta chain) emerged from a study of Ad26.COV2.S vaccination and SARS-CoV-2 variants (dated by TCRdb to about 2021). Context from the whole study: Vaccine-arm donors came from COV1001, a multicentre, randomized, double-blind, placebo-controlled phase I-IIa trial of Ad26.COV2.S in healthy adults. Ad26.COV2.S was given intramuscularly at 5x10^10 or 1x10^11 viral particles, as a single shot or as two shots 56 days apart. Sequencing of the TCRbeta repertoire served to evaluate the specificity and breadth of SARS-CoV-2-reactive T cell receptors following Ad26.COV2.S vaccination. The TCR-sequenced set comprised around 30 samples: some 19 Ad26.COV2.S vaccine recipients, 5 placebo recipients and 8 SARS-CoV-2 convalescent individuals. Trial participants were randomized into five groups of five: low-dose or high-dose Ad26.COV2.S given once or twice, or placebo on both occasions. Investigators remained blinded to trial group allocation during experiments and outcome assessment.

The immunoSEQ Assay was used to sequence TCRbeta CDR3 regions. After extraction, genomic DNA underwent amplification by bias-controlled multiplex PCR, followed by high-throughput sequencing. The original methods were these. Collapsing and filtering of sequences were performed to quantify the absolute abundance of each unique TCRbeta CDR3 region. T cell fraction was estimated by normalizing TCRbeta template counts to usable DNA, which was measured by amplifying reference genes present in all nucleated cells. Repertoire TCRs were annotated as SARS-CoV-2-specific when V gene, CDR3 amino acid sequence and J gene were exactly matched to a known reactive TCR set. MIRA supplied the reference SARS-CoV-2 TCR set, which was filtered for enrichment in COVID-19-positive ImmuneCODE repertoires so that public or cross-reactive TCRs were removed. Drawing on the MIRA antigens, annotated TCRs were analysed further at the level of specific ORF or position within ORF. Depth was the summed frequency of annotated unique rearrangements, while breadth was defined as annotated unique rearrangements over total unique productive rearrangements. Group comparisons of TCR breadth used two-sided Wilcoxon rank-sum tests. TCRdb took over this immuneACCESS table, retaining in-frame rearrangements with V and J assigned. Such tables are incomplete; in checked studies, under half of the missing clones stem from an unresolved V gene, and the remainder is unexplained. The V and J calls and clone size were taken over from that table, and D and trimming were inferred from the DNA. This sample comprises about 380,000 clones, under 90% of them detected only once. Of the sample, 7% to 9.5% is held by the ten largest clones.

According to the study, the label for this sample's treatment or condition signals: about 20 received Ad26.COV2.S at low or high dose, single or two shots; about 5 received placebo; per-sample allocation not given. For vaccine and placebo recipients, the sequenced repertoires came from samples collected on day 63 after the first injection. In Cohort 1b, about 25 adults aged 18-55 years were enrolled at a single site in Boston, USA, between 29 July and 7 August 2020. Ad26.COV2.S was a replication-incompetent adenovirus type 26 vector expressing a prefusion-stabilized SARS-CoV-2 spike protein from the original Wuhan strain. Reading from cysteine to phenylalanine, the CDR3 counts 15 amino acids. Only the CDR3 part of the read is kept: 45 bases, read in frame from the first base. Trimming takes 5 bases from V and 5 bases from J, and the germline ends sit 19 bases apart. CDR1 and CDR2 are drawn from the germline V gene: SGHDT, YYEEEE.

What the study reported, not specific to this receptor: The study was not powered to compare responses between vaccine doses or regimens. Spike-specific TCR breadth was higher in Ad26.COV2.S recipients than in placebo recipients (P = 0.0014). Vaccine and placebo recipients had comparable non-spike TCR breadth, which fits with the vaccine containing only spike. After vaccination, substantial breadth of spike-specific CD8+ and CD4+ T cell responses was reported. The authors noted that total T cell responses may have been underestimated by the TCR breadth and depth analyses.

This clone was detected once. The specificity of this receptor is unknown. It has no much larger one-base neighbor in the sample; base qualities were not kept. The source of this sequence is a person between 18 and 60 years old who received the Ad26.COV2.S COVID-19 vaccine or a placebo. The material sequenced was peripheral blood, taken in a trial of Ad26.COV2.S vaccine versus placebo. The chain was built from TRBV5-6 and TRBJ1-2; tentative D gene TRBD1, with 5 bases matching. The nucleotide sequence is TGTGCCAGCAGTTCTCTTACAGGTATTTGGTATGGCTACACCTTC. Translated, this is CASSSLTGIWYGYTF.